This T cell receptor beta chain was found in a study of shared clonotypes between healthy human individuals. The data were produced by immunoSEQ multiplex PCR, yet TCRdb's version contains in-frame clones alone and is incomplete. The sample includes nearly 1,000,000 clones, around three quarters seen only once; the top ten take approximately 1.5%. Germline V gene lookup returns CDR1 MGHDK and CDR2 SYGVNS. The ends lost 6 bases at V and 4 bases at J; junction bases unmatched: 5. The CDR3 spans 13 residues. The sample consisted of memory CD4+ T cells sorted from blood. This sample's subset: CD45RA-negative fraction. The TCR comes from a man between 18 and 29 years old in good health. The rearrangement joins TRBV25-1 to TRBJ1-2; 7 bases align to TRBD1. The CDR3 DNA is TGTGCCAGCAGCACCAGACAGGGCTATGGCTACACCTTC. Translation: CASSTRQGYGYTF.